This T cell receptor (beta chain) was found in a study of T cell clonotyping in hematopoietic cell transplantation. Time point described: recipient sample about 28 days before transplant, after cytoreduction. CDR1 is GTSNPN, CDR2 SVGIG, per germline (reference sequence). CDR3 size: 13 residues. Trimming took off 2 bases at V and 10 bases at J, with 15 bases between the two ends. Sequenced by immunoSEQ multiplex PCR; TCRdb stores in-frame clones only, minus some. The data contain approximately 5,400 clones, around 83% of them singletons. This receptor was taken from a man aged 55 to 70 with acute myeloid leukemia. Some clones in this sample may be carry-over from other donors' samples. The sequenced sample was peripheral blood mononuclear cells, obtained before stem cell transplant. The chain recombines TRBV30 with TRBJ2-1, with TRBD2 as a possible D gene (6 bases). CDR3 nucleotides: TGTGCCTGGAGTTTGGAGGGTAGGTGGGAGCAGTTCTTC. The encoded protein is CAWSLEGRWEQFF.